This T cell receptor (beta chain) comes out of a study of PD-1 blockade in classical Hodgkin lymphoma. Germline V CDR1 and CDR2: MNHEY, SMNVEV (reference sequence). CDR3 length: 15 amino acids. Trimming shortened V by 5 bases and J by 1 base, and 14 bases separated the two germline ends. With no exception, relapse followed autologous stem cell transplantation in all patients, and brentuximab vedotin exposure varied. Each best response was a complete response, a partial response or progressive disease. Study-level points and caveats: Excluded were patients who started nivolumab under 1 year after ASCT, a group that had lower diversity. Significant TCR diversity gains by C4D1 occurred in CD4+ but not CD8+ cells.

Sequencing was performed with immunoSEQ multiplex PCR; in TCRdb, only in-frame clones are kept and a portion is missing. Here the sample spans fewer than 25,000 clones, 65% to 75% being singletons. A note on this clone: Its antigen remains unknown.

V and J are TRBV27 and TRBJ1-1; D is unresolved. The sequencing used peripheral blood mononuclear cells (PBMCs), collected at baseline. This clonotype was obtained from a human donor with classical Hodgkin lymphoma. The CDR3 nucleotides read TGTGCCAGCAGTCCCCTTGTTAAGGCGAACACTGAAGCTTTCTTT. Amino acids: CASSPLVKANTEAFF.